This is a list of T cell receptor beta chains from one sample in a study of blood T cell repertoires in COVID-19. TCRdb's copy holds only in-frame clones and misses some; the assay was immunoSEQ multiplex PCR. The table lists 130,000 to 150,000 clones, more than 75% of them singletons, with about 1.2% in the top ten. The sequencing sample was made of PBMCs or T cells enriched from blood (not recorded which). Receptors were obtained from a woman aged 25 to 39 with acute COVID-19. Both conserved end residues are part of each CDR3. The order of the fields is V gene, clone size, D gene, J gene, CDR3 protein, CDR3 DNA. A D gene is named only where the DNA matches it firmly. Size is omitted from some rows. Given values are once, few, many or a class for expanded clones.

>TRBV9|-|-|TRBJ1-4
CASSVSGGAATNEKLFF
TGTGCCAGCAGCGTATCTGGGGGGGCCGCAACTAATGAAAAACTGTTTTTT
>TRBV11-3|-|-|TRBJ2-7
CASSLGQAKDEQYF
TGTGCCAGCAGCTTAGGGCAGGCGAAGGACGAGCAGTACTTC
>TRBV21-1|few|-|TRBJ1-2
CASSTREVKRNYGYTF
TGTGCCAGCAGCACCCGAGAAGTCAAGAGGAACTATGGCTACACCTTC
>TRBV20-1|-|-|TRBJ1-1
CRVVGVTEAFF
TGCAGAGTTGTGGGCGTGACTGAAGCTTTCTTT
>TRBV9|-|-|TRBJ2-7
CASSGGGYEQYF
TGTGCCAGCAGCGGAGGAGGCTACGAGCAGTACTTC
>TRBV28|-|-|TRBJ1-5
CASSFRGGSNQPQHF
TGTGCCAGCAGTTTCCGGGGGGGAAGCAATCAGCCCCAGCATTTT
>TRBV2|-|-|TRBJ2-5
CASSELLGRVSQETQYF
TGTGCCAGCAGTGAACTGTTGGGGCGCGTTAGTCAAGAGACCCAGTACTTC
>TRBV5-5|-|-|TRBJ2-7
CASSPEIFSGAYEQYF
TGTGCCAGCAGCCCGGAAATTTTCTCAGGGGCCTACGAGCAGTACTTC
>TRBV6-6|-|TRBD1|TRBJ1-1
CASSWTGRNTEAFF
TGTGCCAGCAGTTGGACAGGCCGGAACACTGAAGCTTTCTTT
>TRBV7-9|-|TRBD2|TRBJ2-1
CASGEVGGGALNEQFF
TGTGCCAGCGGCGAAGTTGGGGGAGGGGCTCTCAATGAGCAGTTCTTC
>TRBV7-2|-|TRBD2|TRBJ2-7
CASSGGLAGPYEQYF
TGTGCCAGCAGCGGAGGACTAGCGGGTCCCTACGAGCAGTACTTC
>TRBV30|-|-|TRBJ2-1
CAWSVGGLRVDEQFF
TGTGCCTGGAGTGTCGGGGGTTTGAGGGTCGATGAGCAGTTCTTC
>TRBV7-2|once|TRBD2|TRBJ2-3
CASSLVSSGGSTDTQYF
TGTGCCAGCAGCTTAGTGTCTAGCGGCGGTAGCACAGATACGCAGTATTTT
>TRBV10-3|-|-|TRBJ1-2
CAISESWEQGYTF
TGTGCCATCAGTGAGTCGTGGGAGCAGGGCTACACCTTC
>TRBV9|-|-|TRBJ2-6
CASSVWLSGANVLTF
TGTGCCAGCAGCGTTTGGCTCTCTGGGGCCAACGTCCTGACTTTC
>TRBV4-1|-|-|TRBJ1-5
CASSQVGGRLQPQHF
TGCGCCAGCAGCCAAGTAGGAGGCCGTTTACAGCCCCAGCATTTT
>TRBV12-3/TRBV12-4|-|-|TRBJ1-1
CASSFGRNTEAFF
TGTGCCAGCAGTTTCGGTAGGAACACTGAAGCTTTCTTT
>TRBV5-1|-|-|TRBJ2-7
CASSLIIQGTYEQYF
TGCGCCAGCAGCTTGATCATCCAGGGGACCTACGAGCAGTACTTC
>TRBV7-6|once|-|TRBJ2-1
CASSLTEGGHNEQFF
TGTGCCAGCAGCCTAACAGAGGGTGGACACAATGAGCAGTTCTTC
>TRBV7-3|-|-|TRBJ2-7
CASSLTFGVEQYF
TGTGCCAGCAGCTTAACGTTCGGGGTCGAGCAGTACTTC
>TRBV9|-|TRBD2|TRBJ2-1
CASSVAAGGYNEQFF
TGTGCCAGCAGCGTAGCGGCGGGAGGGTACAATGAGCAGTTCTTC
>TRBV11-2|-|TRBD2|TRBJ2-1
CASSLQGGTSSYNEQFF
TGTGCCAGCAGCTTACAGGGAGGGACGAGCTCCTACAATGAGCAGTTCTTC
>TRBV7-9|-|TRBD1|TRBJ2-1
CASSGLTGQDYNEQFF
TGTGCCAGCAGCGGACTTACGGGACAGGACTACAATGAGCAGTTCTTC
>TRBV28|-|TRBD1|TRBJ1-2
CASSRGQGDYYGYTF
TGTGCCAGCAGTCGAGGACAGGGTGATTACTATGGCTACACCTTC
>TRBV7-2|-|-|TRBJ2-7
CASSLGGFDDEQYF
TGTGCCAGCAGCTTGGGGGGTTTTGATGACGAGCAGTACTTC
>TRBV19|-|-|TRBJ1-2
CASSIRGATSSYTF
TGTGCCAGTAGTATCAGGGGCGCGACTTCTAGCTACACCTTC
>TRBV29-1|few|TRBD1|TRBJ1-4
CGGQDNEKLFF
TGCGGGGGACAGGATAATGAAAAACTGTTTTTT
>TRBV7-6|-|TRBD2|TRBJ2-5
CASSLGASGRIEETQYF
TGTGCCAGCAGCTTAGGGGCTAGCGGGAGGATTGAAGAGACCCAGTACTTC
>TRBV6-5|-|-|TRBJ1-3
CASRPLSSGNTIYF
TGTGCCAGCAGGCCGCTTAGCTCTGGAAACACCATATATTTT
>TRBV27|-|TRBD2|TRBJ2-7
CASRMGLAGFYEQYF
TGTGCCAGCAGAATGGGACTAGCGGGCTTCTACGAGCAGTACTTC